The source of this T cell receptor (beta chain) is a study of Ad26.COV2.S vaccination and SARS-CoV-2 variants. General study results and limits: Participants in the vaccine arm had higher spike-specific TCR breadth; placebo recipients had lower. Assessments of TCR breadth and depth may have underestimated the total T cell responses.

The repertoire was sequenced with immunoSEQ multiplex PCR; TCRdb's copy has only in-frame clones and lacks some. This table holds around 450,000 clones, 85% to 90% found once. The length of the CDR3 is 13 residues. From germline, CDR1 is SGHTA and CDR2 FQGNSA. V dropped 1 base and J dropped 6 bases, with 7 bases sitting between them. For this clone: The antigen is not known.

Treatment specified: roughly 18 received Ad26.COV2.S at low or high dose, single or two shots; several received placebo; per-sample allocation not given. Repertoires come from day 63 after the first vaccine or placebo injection. The sample came from a Boston adult aged 18-55 years. The chain carries TRBV7-2 and TRBJ1-5; D unclear. Source: peripheral blood, taken in a trial of Ad26.COV2.S vaccine versus placebo. The clonotype comes from a person aged 18-65 years who received the Ad26.COV2.S COVID-19 vaccine or a placebo. The CDR3 loop is CASSLEDSQPQHF. The CDR3 DNA is TGTGCCAGCAGCTTAGAAGACTCTCAGCCCCAGCATTTT.